Presented here are 13 T cell receptor beta chains from one specimen sequenced in a study of T-cell memory formation after mild COVID-19. MiXCR was run by TCRdb on the 5' RACE reads, yielding one entry per CDR3 protein. The data hold approximately 150,000 distinct CDR3 sequences, with under 15% observed a single time. Input material: PBMCs or a T cell subset sorted from them (not recorded which). These receptor sequences come from a man aged 18 to 29 who had mild COVID-19 (a few samples of this study predate the infection). Cell type and time point are not known.

This clonotype was observed a handful of times. The gene calls are TRBV24-1 and TRBJ2-1; TRBD2 aligns across 12 bases. After removal of 4 bases from V and 10 bases from J, the junction contained 7 bases not matched to a gene. Germline V gene data show CDR1 as KGHDR and CDR2 as SFDVKD. CDR3 length equals 15 residues. CDR3: CATSDAGTSGLEQFF. CDR3 DNA: TGTGCCACCAGTGACGCCGGGACTAGCGGGTTAGAGCAGTTCTTC.

The V and J genes are TRBV2 and TRBJ2-7; possible D gene TRBD1, 6 bases. In germline, CDR1 is SNHLY, CDR2 FYNNEI. The ends were cut back, 6 bases at V and 1 base at J, with 10 bases in the middle. The CDR3 loop spans 13 amino acids. The CDR3, as DNA: TGTGCCAGCAGGCAGGGGCCATCCTACGAGCAGTACTTC. It translates to CASRQGPSYEQYF.

V and J are TRBV18 and TRBJ2-2; D gene uncertain. V shed 2 bases and J shed 1 base, with 11 bases lying between them. The CDR3 has 16 amino acids. Germline V gene sequence: CDR1 KGHSH, CDR2 LQKENI. Here the CDR3 reads CASSPVEAGNTGELFF. The CDR3, as DNA: TGTGCCAGCTCACCAGTCGAGGCAGGGAACACCGGGGAGCTGTTTTTT.

This chain uses TRBV20-1 with TRBJ1-4; 9 bases map to TRBD1. The CDR3 length is 14 residues. With V trimmed by 3 bases and J by 4 bases, 3 bases remained unmatched. Germline-derived CDR1 and CDR2 are DFQATT and SNEGSKA (reference sequence). This CDR3 reads CSARLGQGNEKLFF. CDR3 DNA: TGCAGTGCTAGGTTGGGACAGGGTAATGAAAAACTGTTTTTT.

This clonotype was observed a few times. V usage is TRBV5-1 and J usage is TRBJ2-1; a possible D gene is TRBD1 (5 bases). The CDR3 totals 14 residues. CDR1 and CDR2 (germline): SGHRS, YFSETQ. V was shortened by 0 bases and J by 3 bases, with 7 bases between the two germline ends. The CDR3 DNA reads TGCGCCAGCAGCTTGGGACAGATCTACAATGAGCAGTTCTTC. Its translation is CASSLGQIYNEQFF.

The V gene is TRBV6-5, the J gene TRBJ1-5; D is unresolved. Trimming pared 5 bases from V and 7 bases from J, leaving 15 bases between. There are 14 residues in the CDR3. Germline CDR1 reads MNHEY; CDR2 reads SVGAGI. Written as DNA, the CDR3 is TGTGCCAGCAGTCTCGGCCAAAGGGTCCAGCCCCAGCATTTT. Encoded protein: CASSLGQRVQPQHF.

A few counts support this clonotype. The chain carries TRBV6-2 or TRBV6-3 and TRBJ2-7, with D hard to call. In germline, CDR1 is MNHEY, CDR2 SVGEGT. The CDR3 totals 15 residues. The V and J ends lost 2 bases and 2 bases respectively, with 13 bases between them. CDR3 protein: CASSYPAGAAYEQYF. For the CDR3, the DNA is TGTGCCAGCAGTTACCCAGCAGGCGCGGCCTACGAGCAGTACTTC.

The table lists this clonotype with a few counts. V usage is TRBV19 and J usage is TRBJ1-5; tentatively, D is TRBD1 (5 bases). Germline V gives CDR1 LNHDA, CDR2 SQIVND (reference sequence). Deletions cut 4 bases from V and 4 bases from J, with 8 bases between. This CDR3 is 13 amino acids long. CDR3 sequence reads: CASSRQFNQPQHF. The CDR3 coding sequence is TGTGCCAGTAGTAGACAGTTTAATCAGCCCCAGCATTTT.

This clonotype appeared a few times. This rearrangement joins TRBV7-2 to TRBJ1-5; D is uncertain. Germline V gene lookup returns CDR1 SGHTA and CDR2 FQGNSA. Deletions cut 5 bases from V and 6 bases from J, with 11 bases between. The CDR3 runs to 13 residues. CDR3 nucleotides: TGTGCCAGCAGCAACCTGCGAGGTCAGCCCCAGCATTTT. Translating it yields CASSNLRGQPQHF.

The rearrangement joins TRBV5-6 to TRBJ2-5, with D possibly matching TRBD1 (7 bases). Trimming left V 0 bases short and J 5 bases short, with 14 bases between. The CDR3 runs to 15 residues. Per the germline V gene, CDR1 is SGHDT and CDR2 is YYEEEE. In DNA form, the CDR3 reads TGTGCCAGCAGCTTGGCCCGGAGGGGGCGGGAGACCCAGTACTTC. Translated: CASSLARRGRETQYF.

This clonotype has a handful of counts. This sequence joins TRBV7-2 and TRBJ1-2, with TRBD1 as a possible D gene (6 bases). Per germline, CDR1 SGHTA and CDR2 FQGNSA. V was pared by 1 base and J by 5 bases, with 17 bases between. The CDR3 is made up of 16 amino acids. The CDR3 loop is CASSLVARDNQYGYTF. CDR3 sequence (DNA): TGTGCCAGCAGCTTAGTCGCCCGGGACAATCAATATGGCTACACCTTC.

This clonotype turned up a few times. The chain employs TRBV7-2 and TRBJ1-4; the D is unclear. CDR1 is SGHTA and CDR2 is FQGNSA in the germline V gene. The CDR3 is 15 residues long. Trimming took off 0 bases at V and 8 bases at J, with 13 bases between the two ends. CDR3 loop: CASSLAGQAGEKLFF. In DNA, the CDR3 is TGTGCCAGCAGCTTAGCTGGGCAGGCGGGGGAAAAACTGTTTTTT.

This clonotype appeared a few times. The J gene is TRBJ2-3, the V gene TRBV29-1, with 11 bases matching TRBD2. V trimming: 6 bases; J trimming: 4 bases; junction bases outside the gene matches: 6. The CDR3 runs 14 residues. Looked up from germline, CDR1 is SQVTM and CDR2 is ANQGSEA. The CDR3 reads CSVILAGGSDTQYF. Here the CDR3 DNA reads TGCAGCGTGATCCTAGCGGGGGGATCAGATACGCAGTATTTT.